Listed here are 12 T cell receptor beta chains from one sample, sequenced in a study of cytomegalovirus exposure and HLA in healthy donors (dated by TCRdb to the late 2010s). Libraries were made using the immunoSEQ multiplex PCR assay. The multiplex PCR relied on a mix of 60 forward primers for TCR Vbeta segments and 13 reverse primers for TCR Jbeta segments. Imported from immuneACCESS, the table was reduced by TCRdb to in-frame sequences with V and J called. These copies leave out some clones; in studies compared against another copy, an unresolved V gene accounts for under half, and the cause of the remainder is not known. The sample table holds around 97,000 clones, of which 73% were seen once. Approximately 3.5% of the sample comes from the top ten. Sequenced input: PBMCs. The receptors stem from a man between 40 and 49 years old in good health and CMV-seronegative.

The V and J genes are TRBV7-6 and TRBJ2-3, with D possibly TRBD2 on 6 matching bases. The CDR3 spans 16 residues. The germline V gene has CDR1 SGHVS and CDR2 FNYEAQ. The V end was cut by 0 bases, the J end by 2 bases, with 12 bases between. CDR3 sequence (DNA): TGTGCCAGCAGCTTAGCGTCGGGGGTCAACACAGATACGCAGTATTTT. This gives the protein CASSLASGVNTDTQYF.

The chain carries TRBV4-2 and TRBJ2-3, with 11 bases fitting TRBD2. The CDR3 runs 15 residues. V was pared by 4 bases and J by 4 bases, with 4 bases of the junction left unmatched. Germline V CDR1 and CDR2: LGHNA, YNFKEQ. CDR3 residues: CASSLIAGGPDTQYF. The CDR3 nucleotides read TGTGCCAGCAGCCTAATAGCGGGGGGGCCAGATACGCAGTATTTT.

The V and J genes are TRBV21-1 and TRBJ2-7; the D call in the table, TRBD1, was not verified against the DNA. TRBV21-1 is labeled a pseudogene. The CDR3 contains 17 residues. CDR3 DNA sequence: TGTGCCAGCAGCAAAGATAGGGACAGGGGGTACTCCTACGAGCAGTACTTC. Amino acids: CASSKDRDRGYSYEQYF.

The rearrangement links TRBV5-4 to TRBJ2-7; possible D gene TRBD1, 5 bases. Germline V gene sequence: CDR1 SGHNT, CDR2 YYREEE (reference sequence). This CDR3 is 15 amino acids long. V was clipped by 0 bases and J by 2 bases, with 12 bases between them. CDR3 sequence: CASSLGGSKAYEQYF. CDR3 DNA sequence: TGTGCCAGCAGCTTGGGGGGCTCCAAAGCCTACGAGCAGTACTTC.

This clone was counted a single time. V is TRBV6-1 and J is TRBJ1-2, with 11 bases aligning to TRBD1. The length of the CDR3 is 15 residues. The junction had 6 bases not matched to a gene; V was cut back by 6 bases and J by 3 bases. Germline V CDR1 and CDR2: MNHNS, SASEGT. As DNA, the CDR3 is TGTGCCAGCAGAGGACAGGGGGCCCTCGACTATGGCTACACCTTC. Amino acid sequence: CASRGQGALDYGYTF.

The DNA for the CDR3 is TGCGCCAGCAGCTTGTTGGCAGTTAATCCCTACGAGCAGTACTTC. It specifies CASSLLAVNPYEQYF. The chain recombines TRBV5-1 with TRBJ2-7; D is ambiguous. This CDR3 contains 15 residues. Trimming shortened V by 1 base and J by 2 bases, and 13 bases separated the two germline ends. Germline V lookup: CDR1 SGHRS, CDR2 YFSETQ. The full variable domain, with the rest looked up from reference TRBV5-1 and TRBJ2-7, is KAGVTQTPRYLIKTRGQQVTLSCSPISGHRSVSWYQQTPGQGLQFLFEYFSETQRNKGNFPGRFSGRQFSNSRSEMNVSTLELGDSALYLCASSLLAVNPYEQYFGPGTRLTVT.

This clone was observed a few times. The V call is TRBV18, the J call TRBJ1-1; the D gene is possibly TRBD1 (5 bases). The germline V gene has CDR1 KGHSH and CDR2 LQKENI. This CDR3 comprises 14 residues. The V and J ends lost 2 bases and 4 bases respectively, with 11 bases between them. CDR3 amino acids: CASSPTTVGTEAFF. DNA for the CDR3: TGTGCCAGCTCACCAACGACAGTCGGCACTGAAGCTTTCTTT.

The V gene is TRBV2, the J gene TRBJ2-6; D is perhaps TRBD1 (5 bases). Germline CDR1 reads SNHLY; CDR2 reads FYNNEI. Between the trimmed V and J ends, which lost 6 bases and 0 bases, there was a span of 9 bases. The CDR3 spans 15 residues. The CDR3 DNA reads TGTGCCAGCAGCAGGGTTAACTCTGGGGCCAACGTCCTGACTTTC. Residues: CASSRVNSGANVLTF.

The sample holds one count of this clone. The V gene is TRBV2, the J gene TRBJ2-1; tentative D call: TRBD2 (6 bases). Germline CDR1 and CDR2: SNHLY and FYNNEI. The V end was cut by 1 base, the J end by 4 bases, with 14 bases between. This CDR3 contains 16 residues. CDR3 sequence (DNA): TGTGCCAGCAGTGAAGGGGCGGGGCCTCCATACAATGAGCAGTTCTTC. Amino acid sequence: CASSEGAGPPYNEQFF.

V and J are TRBV11-3 and TRBJ1-1, with unresolved D. The length of the CDR3 is 13 residues. The V end lost 4 bases, the J end lost 5 bases, and 11 bases lay between the germline ends. Germline CDR1 is SGHNT and CDR2 is YENEEA. CDR3 in DNA: TGTGCCAGCAGCTACGGACTGGGAACTGAAGCTTTCTTT. Its protein product is CASSYGLGTEAFF.

This chain connects TRBV7-2 to TRBJ2-1, with 9 bases fitting TRBD2. CDR1 and CDR2 from the germline V gene are SGHTA and FQGNSA. CDR3 size: 16 residues. Losses at the gene ends were 5 bases for V and 10 bases for J; bases not matched to a gene: 15. The CDR3 coding sequence is TGTGCCAGCAGCCCCCGAGGGAGCGGGGGGTTCGGGGAGCAGTTCTTC. Residues: CASSPRGSGGFGEQFF.

The chain combines TRBV15 with TRBJ1-2; 9 bases line up with TRBD1. The germline V gene has CDR1 LNHNV and CDR2 YYDKDF (reference sequence). V shed 0 bases, J shed 4 bases, and the junction held 3 bases outside the gene matches. The CDR3 is made up of 15 amino acids. The CDR3 reads CATSRDKDRGYGYTF. CDR3 coding DNA: TGTGCCACCAGCAGAGATAAGGACAGGGGCTATGGCTACACCTTC.